This T cell receptor beta chain is from a study of blood T cell repertoires in COVID-19. On the study more broadly: Samples taken during acute and convalescent COVID-19 were collected in the United States, Italy and Spain. PBMCs, B-cell-depleted T cells, or T cells were the source of the cDNA or gDNA that made up the material.

The V and J ends lost 3 bases and 0 bases respectively, with 18 bases between them. CDR3 size: 19 residues. Germline-derived CDR1 and CDR2 are MDHEN and SYDVKM. Authors' processing steps: Nucleated cell number was recorded as an estimate derived from reference gene primer amplification. Data came from immunoSEQ multiplex PCR; TCRdb stores just in-frame clones and leaves some out. The V and J calls and clone size come from that table; D and trimming were worked out from the DNA. The repertoire consists of under 250,000 clones, with around 80% occurring once and the leading ten covering 9.5% to 15%. Sequences were obtained from peripheral blood. The chain combines TRBV28 with TRBJ1-6; D is perhaps TRBD1 (6 bases). The sequence was collected from a woman aged 40 to 49 with acute or convalescent COVID-19. The CDR3: CASSFPRRQASSYNSPLHF. The CDR3 DNA sequence: TGTGCCAGCAGTTTCCCTAGGAGACAGGCGAGCTCCTATAATTCACCCCTCCACTTT.